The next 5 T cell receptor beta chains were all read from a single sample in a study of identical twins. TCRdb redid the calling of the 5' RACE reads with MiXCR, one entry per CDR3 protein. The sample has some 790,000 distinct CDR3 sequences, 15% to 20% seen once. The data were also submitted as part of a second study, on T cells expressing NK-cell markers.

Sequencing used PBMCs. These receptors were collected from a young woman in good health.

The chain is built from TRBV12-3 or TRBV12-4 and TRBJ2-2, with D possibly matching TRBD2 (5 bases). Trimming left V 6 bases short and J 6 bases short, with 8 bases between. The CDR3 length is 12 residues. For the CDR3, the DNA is TGTGCCAGCAGATATAGCGCCGGGGAGCTGTTTTTT. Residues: CASRYSAGELFF.

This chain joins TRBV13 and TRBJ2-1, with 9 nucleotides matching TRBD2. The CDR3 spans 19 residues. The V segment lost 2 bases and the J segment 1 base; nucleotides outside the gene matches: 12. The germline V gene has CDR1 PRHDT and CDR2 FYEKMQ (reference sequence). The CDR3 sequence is CASSLKTSGRWRSYNEQFF. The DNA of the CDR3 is TGTGCCAGCAGCTTAAAAACCAGCGGGAGGTGGAGATCCTACAATGAGCAGTTCTTC.

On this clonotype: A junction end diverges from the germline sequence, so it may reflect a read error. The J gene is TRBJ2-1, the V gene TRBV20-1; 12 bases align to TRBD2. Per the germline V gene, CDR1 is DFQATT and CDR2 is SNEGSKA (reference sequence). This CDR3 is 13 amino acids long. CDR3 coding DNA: TGCTGTGCAGGGCTAGCGGGAGGGGACGAGCAGTTCTTC. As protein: CCAGLAGGDEQFF.

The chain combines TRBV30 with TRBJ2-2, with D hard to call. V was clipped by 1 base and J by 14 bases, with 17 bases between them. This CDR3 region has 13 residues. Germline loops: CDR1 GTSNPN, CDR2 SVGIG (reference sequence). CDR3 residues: CAWSASGPASLFF. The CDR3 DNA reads TGTGCCTGGAGTGCCTCCGGCCCCGCGTCTCTGTTTTTT.

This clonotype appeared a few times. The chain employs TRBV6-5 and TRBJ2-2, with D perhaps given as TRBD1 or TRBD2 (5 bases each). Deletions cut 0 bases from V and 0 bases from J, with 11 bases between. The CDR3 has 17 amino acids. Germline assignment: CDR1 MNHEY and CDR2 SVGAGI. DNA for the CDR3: TGTGCCAGCAGTTACTCCGGGACGCGGTCGAACACCGGGGAGCTGTTTTTT. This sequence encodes CASSYSGTRSNTGELFF.